The source of this T cell receptor beta chain is a study of blood T cells in healthy people across ages. The CDR3 covers 14 residues. V lost 6 bases and J lost 0, with 10 bases in between. CDR1 and CDR2 (germline): SGHTA, FQGNSA. A sample-barcoded 5' primer and a J-beta primer mix were used in a second PCR of roughly 7 to 11 cycles. A single record per CDR3 protein comes from TCRdb applying MiXCR to the 5' RACE reads. Here the sample spans hundreds of thousands of distinct CDR3 sequences, roughly 60% being singletons. This receptor was taken from a man younger than 45 in good health. The sample comprised blood. The rearrangement links TRBV7-2 to TRBJ2-3; D may be TRBD2 (5 bases). The CDR3 reads CASSPGISTDTQYF. CDR3 in DNA: TGTGCCAGCAGTCCCGGGATAAGCACAGATACGCAGTATTTT.